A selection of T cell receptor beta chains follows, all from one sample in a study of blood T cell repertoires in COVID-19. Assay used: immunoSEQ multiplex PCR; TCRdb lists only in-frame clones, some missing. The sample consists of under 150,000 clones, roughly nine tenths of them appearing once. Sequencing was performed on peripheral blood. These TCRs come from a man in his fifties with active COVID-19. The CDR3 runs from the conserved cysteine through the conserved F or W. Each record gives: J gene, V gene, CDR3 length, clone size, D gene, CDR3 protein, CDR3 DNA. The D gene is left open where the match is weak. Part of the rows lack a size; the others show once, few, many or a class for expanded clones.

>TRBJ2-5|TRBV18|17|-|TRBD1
CASSQGDRQFDQETQYF
TGTGCCAGCTCACAAGGGGACAGGCAGTTTGATCAAGAGACCCAGTACTTC
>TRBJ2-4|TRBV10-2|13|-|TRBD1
CASGGQGQNIQYF
TGCGCCAGCGGGGGACAGGGACAAAACATTCAGTACTTC
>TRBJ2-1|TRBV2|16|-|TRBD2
CASRRTTSGDYNEQFF
TGTGCCAGCAGGCGAACGACTAGCGGAGACTACAATGAGCAGTTCTTC
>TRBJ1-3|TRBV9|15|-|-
CASSVAERNLNTIYF
TGTGCCAGCAGCGTAGCAGAGCGGAATTTAAACACCATATATTTT
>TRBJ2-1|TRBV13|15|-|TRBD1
CASSFGQGAPNEQFF
TGTGCCAGCAGCTTTGGACAGGGGGCGCCGAATGAGCAGTTCTTC
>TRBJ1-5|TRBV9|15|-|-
CASSVDSDSNQPQHF
TGTGCCAGCAGCGTAGATAGCGATAGCAATCAGCCCCAGCATTTT
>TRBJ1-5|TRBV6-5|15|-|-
CASSYSRQSNQPQHF
TGTGCCAGCAGTTACTCGAGACAGTCAAATCAGCCCCAGCATTTT
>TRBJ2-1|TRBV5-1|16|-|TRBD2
CASSLSGGHSYNEQFF
TGCGCCAGCAGCTTAAGCGGGGGCCACTCCTACAATGAGCAGTTCTTC
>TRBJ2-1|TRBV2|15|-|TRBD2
CASSSTSATYNEQFF
TGTGCCAGCAGTTCAACTAGCGCGACCTACAATGAGCAGTTCTTC
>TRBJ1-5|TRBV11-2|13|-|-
CASSISLNQPQHF
TGTGCCAGCAGTATTTCTCTCAATCAGCCCCAGCATTTT
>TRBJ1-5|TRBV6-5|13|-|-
CASWVGVNQPQHF
TGTGCCAGCTGGGTAGGAGTCAATCAGCCCCAGCATTTT
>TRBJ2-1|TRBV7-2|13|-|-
CASSDPPPYEQFF
TGTGCCAGTTCAGATCCCCCCCCCTATGAGCAGTTCTTC
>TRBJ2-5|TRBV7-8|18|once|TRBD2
CASSLAGLAGWGKETQYF
TGTGCCAGCAGCTTAGCGGGACTAGCGGGTTGGGGTAAAGAGACCCAGTACTTC
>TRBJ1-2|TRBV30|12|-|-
CAWRGGPYGYTF
TGTGCCTGGAGGGGGGGTCCCTATGGCTACACCTTC
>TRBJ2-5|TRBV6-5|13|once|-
CASRNQGTKTQYF
TGTGCCAGCAGAAACCAGGGCACAAAGACCCAGTACTTC
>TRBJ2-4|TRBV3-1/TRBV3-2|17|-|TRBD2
CASSQEPSSGLGNIQYF
TGTGCCAGCAGCCAAGAGCCATCTAGCGGGTTAGGAAACATTCAGTACTTC
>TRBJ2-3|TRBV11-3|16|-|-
CASSLVSGLTRNTQYF
TGTGCCAGCAGCTTAGTCTCGGGACTCACCAGGAATACGCAGTATTTT
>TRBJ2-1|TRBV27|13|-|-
CASSLWVGDEQFF
TGTGCCAGCAGTTTATGGGTAGGGGATGAGCAGTTCTTC
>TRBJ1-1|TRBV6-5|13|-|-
CASRGLSGTEAFF
TGTGCCAGCAGGGGACTCTCCGGGACTGAAGCTTTCTTT
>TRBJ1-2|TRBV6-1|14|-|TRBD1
CASSDGQGYYGYTF
TGTGCCAGCAGTGATGGACAGGGCTACTATGGCTACACCTTC
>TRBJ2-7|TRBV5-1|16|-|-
CASSRTDRPLTYEQYF
TGCGCCAGCAGCCGCACTGACAGACCATTAACCTACGAGCAGTACTTC
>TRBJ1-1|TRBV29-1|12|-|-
CSVDSPNTEAFF
TGCAGCGTTGACAGTCCGAACACTGAAGCTTTCTTT
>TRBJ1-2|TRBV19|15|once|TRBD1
CASSMDRGRKYGYTF
TGTGCCAGTAGTATGGACAGGGGGCGCAAATATGGCTACACCTTC
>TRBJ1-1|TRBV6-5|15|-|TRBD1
CASSYSGQVNTEAFF
TGTGCCAGCAGTTACTCGGGACAGGTCAACACTGAAGCTTTCTTT
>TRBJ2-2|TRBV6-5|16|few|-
CASSYSGGVGTGELFF
TGTGCCAGCAGTTACTCGGGGGGAGTGGGCACCGGGGAGCTGTTTTTT
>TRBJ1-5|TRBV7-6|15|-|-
CASSSDSFSNQPQHF
TGTGCCAGCAGCTCCGACAGCTTTAGCAATCAGCCCCAGCATTTT
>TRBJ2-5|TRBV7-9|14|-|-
CASSLALRVETQYF
TGTGCCAGCAGCTTAGCGCTGCGGGTGGAGACCCAGTACTTC
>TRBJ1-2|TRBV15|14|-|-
CATSRGGDSLGYTF
TGTGCCACCAGCAGAGGAGGCGATTCTTTGGGCTACACCTTC